Listed below are T cell receptor beta chains from one sample, sequenced in a study of CD8+ T cells in alopecia areata. The method was immunoSEQ multiplex PCR; TCRdb's version includes in-frame clones alone and lacks a portion of them. In the table there are fewer than 100,000 clones, around two fifths of which are singletons. The source material was CD4+ T cells sorted from blood. Receptors originate from a human donor with alopecia areata. CDR3s include the opening cysteine and the closing phenylalanine or tryptophan. D genes are given only for firm matches. Clone size appears in some rows only: once, few, many, or a class for an expanded clone.

v_gene	len	j_gene	abundance	d_gene	CDR3nt	CDR3aa
TRBV5-1	16	TRBJ1-5	few	NA	TGCGCCAGCAGGCCTACGTACGGGGGTAGCAATCAGCCCCAGCATTTT	CASRPTYGGSNQPQHF
TRBV4-1	22	TRBJ2-1	few	TRBD2	TGCGCCAGCAGCCCGGTCGGACTACTACTAGCGGGGGGTACCGACTCCTACAATGAGCAGTTCTTC	CASSPVGLLLAGGTDSYNEQFF
TRBV5-4	16	TRBJ1-1	once	NA	TGTGCCAGCAGCCCTCCACAGGGCTCCCCTCCAACTGAAGCTTTCTTT	CASSPPQGSPPTEAFF
TRBV29-1	14	TRBJ2-7	NA	NA	TGCAGCGTGGAACCTTTCGGGACCGCGGGCGAGCAGTACTTC	CSVEPFGTAGEQYF
TRBV11-2	14	TRBJ2-3	NA	NA	TGTGCCAGCAGCCATCGGGCGGTCACAGATACGCAGTATTTT	CASSHRAVTDTQYF
TRBV30	14	TRBJ1-1	NA	NA	TGTGCCTGCCCCCCGACAGGCCTGAACACTGAAGCTTTCTTT	CACPPTGLNTEAFF
TRBV4-1	15	TRBJ2-1	NA	TRBD2	TGCGCCAGCAGGCCTACCGGGACTAGCCGCAATGAGCAGTTCTTC	CASRPTGTSRNEQFF
TRBV18	16	TRBJ2-3	NA	TRBD2	TGTGCCAGCTCACCCCGACTAGCTGGAAGCACAGATACGCAGTATTTT	CASSPRLAGSTDTQYF
TRBV18	11	TRBJ2-3	few	NA	TGTGCCAGCTCACCTGGGGATACGCAGTATTTT	CASSPGDTQYF
TRBV29-1	15	TRBJ2-7	NA	TRBD2	TGCAGCGTTGAAGATAGGAGCGGGGGCCCCTACGAGCAGTACTTC	CSVEDRSGGPYEQYF
TRBV29-1	14	TRBJ2-7	few	TRBD1	TGCAGCGTCGCGACAGGGGGCGGCCCGTACGAGCAGTACTTC	CSVATGGGPYEQYF
TRBV15	16	TRBJ2-3	NA	TRBD2	TGTGCCACCAGCTGGGGACTAGCGGGAGCAAGGGATACGCAGTATTTT	CATSWGLAGARDTQYF
TRBV29-1	12	TRBJ2-2	NA	NA	TGCAGCGTTGAACCCACCATCGGGGAGCTGTTTTTT	CSVEPTIGELFF
TRBV4-1	15	TRBJ1-2	NA	TRBD1	TGCGCCAGCAGCCAAGGGACAGGGCACAGCTATGGCTACACCTTC	CASSQGTGHSYGYTF
TRBV2	14	TRBJ2-2	few	NA	TGTGCCAGCAAGTTAGCGGATGACACCGGGGAGCTGTTTTTT	CASKLADDTGELFF
TRBV4-1	15	TRBJ2-3	few	TRBD2	TGCGCCAGCAGCCAGGGACTAGCGGGAGTTGGTACGCAGTATTTT	CASSQGLAGVGTQYF
TRBV28	17	TRBJ1-5	NA	NA	TGTGCCAGCAGTGATGTCCAGGTCAGGGGACCTCTTCAGCCCCAGCATTTT	CASSDVQVRGPLQPQHF
TRBV4-2	15	TRBJ2-3	few	NA	TGTGCCAGCAGCCAAGATTTAACTAGCCCAGATACGCAGTATTTT	CASSQDLTSPDTQYF
TRBV9	15	TRBJ2-1	NA	TRBD1	TGTGCCAGTACGACGACAGGGGGCCCGGCCTATGAGCAGTTCTTC	CASTTTGGPAYEQFF
TRBV18	14	TRBJ2-3	few	NA	TGTGCCAGCTCACCATTGATAGGCACAGATACGCAGTATTTT	CASSPLIGTDTQYF
TRBV7-2	14	TRBJ1-2	NA	NA	TGTGCCAGCAGCTTTAGGGACGCCCAAGGCGGCTACACCTTC	CASSFRDAQGGYTF
TRBV29-1	13	TRBJ1-1	NA	NA	TGCAGCGTTGCTGACAGACTGAACACTGAAGCTTTCTTT	CSVADRLNTEAFF
TRBV7-9	12	TRBJ1-3	many	NA	TGTGCCAGCAGCTACCAGAGAAACACCATATATTTT	CASSYQRNTIYF
TRBV29-1	14	TRBJ1-1	NA	NA	TGCAGCGTTGTGAATGTGGGGCAGGCCACTGAAGCTTTCTTT	CSVVNVGQATEAFF
TRBV29-1	14	TRBJ2-1	few	NA	TGCAGCGTTGGGGCGGCTTATGAGCCCAATGAGCAGTTCTTC	CSVGAAYEPNEQFF
TRBV9	14	TRBJ1-2	NA	NA	TGTGCCAGCAGCGTAGATCCAGGGCGCGGTGGCTACACCTTC	CASSVDPGRGGYTF
TRBV5-1	16	TRBJ1-1	few	NA	TGCGCCAGCAGCCCCCGACGGGACTTTCTGAACACTGAAGCTTTCTTT	CASSPRRDFLNTEAFF
TRBV29-1	11	TRBJ2-7	NA	NA	TGCAGCGCCGCAGGGAATCACGAGCAGTACTTC	CSAAGNHEQYF
TRBV29-1	14	TRBJ1-1	NA	TRBD1	TGCAGCGTTGAAGAAGGACAGGGGGCCACTGAAGCTTTCTTT	CSVEEGQGATEAFF
TRBV11-2	13	TRBJ2-7	few	NA	TGTGCCAGCAGCTCTAGGGAGGGGGGCGAGCAGTACTTC	CASSSREGGEQYF
TRBV4-3	14	TRBJ2-1	few	NA	TGCGCCAGCAGCCAAGAGCAGGGGAGTGATGAGCAGTTCTTC	CASSQEQGSDEQFF
TRBV30	14	TRBJ1-1	once	NA	TGTGCCTGGAGTAACGACGGGTTGAACACTGAAGCTTTCTTT	CAWSNDGLNTEAFF
TRBV18	15	TRBJ2-3	medium-sized	TRBD1	TGTGCCAGCTCACCACCGTTTCAGGGGGCGGATACGCAGTATTTT	CASSPPFQGADTQYF
TRBV5-4	11	TRBJ2-1	NA	NA	TGTGCCAGCAGCTTGGAAGATGAGCAGTTCTTC	CASSLEDEQFF
TRBV18	14	TRBJ1-1	NA	NA	TGTGCCAGCTCAGAGACCACCGGAGGAACTGAAGCTTTCTTT	CASSETTGGTEAFF
TRBV29-1	11	TRBJ2-5	few	NA	TGCAGCGCGAACAGGGAAGAGACCCAGTACTTC	CSANREETQYF
TRBV10-3	15	TRBJ1-5	NA	NA	TGTGCCATCAGTGAGGACCGACATAGCAATCAGCCCCAGCATTTT	CAISEDRHSNQPQHF
TRBV29-1	13	TRBJ2-2	few	NA	TGCAGCGTTGAAGGGTACAACACCGGGGAGCTGTTTTTT	CSVEGYNTGELFF
TRBV5-4	16	TRBJ1-5	NA	NA	TGTGCCAGCAGCTTGGACGGGGGAAGAAGCAATCAGCCCCAGCATTTT	CASSLDGGRSNQPQHF
TRBV5-6	11	TRBJ1-2	NA	NA	TGTGCCAGCAGCTTCGGGGATGGCTACACCTTC	CASSFGDGYTF
TRBV7-2	15	TRBJ1-2	NA	NA	TGTGCCAGCAGCTTAGCCTCGGCCATACAGGCTGGCTACACCTTC	CASSLASAIQAGYTF
TRBV20-1	11	TRBJ2-7	NA	NA	TGCAGTGGGACCGGGGCCTACGAGCAGTACTTC	CSGTGAYEQYF
TRBV29-1	13	TRBJ2-3	NA	NA	TGCAGCCAGACCAGGGGTAGCGCAGATACGCAGTATTTT	CSQTRGSADTQYF
TRBV18	14	TRBJ1-2	NA	NA	TGTGCCAGCTCACCGGTAGTGGCTTTGAATGGCTACACCTTC	CASSPVVALNGYTF
TRBV20-1	10	TRBJ2-1	few	NA	TGCAGTGCTAGATGGAATGAGCAGTTCTTC	CSARWNEQFF
TRBV29-1	12	TRBJ2-7	NA	NA	TGCAGCGTTGAAGACCGTTCTTACGAGCAGTACTTC	CSVEDRSYEQYF
TRBV30	16	TRBJ2-1	few	TRBD2	TGTGCCTGGAGGTCGTCCGGGACTAGCGGGTACAATGAGCAGTTCTTC	CAWRSSGTSGYNEQFF
TRBV29-1	14	TRBJ2-3	few	TRBD2	TGCAGCACAGCGGGACTAGCGATACGAGATACGCAGTATTTT	CSTAGLAIRDTQYF
TRBV5-1	15	TRBJ2-1	few	NA	TGCGCCAGCCGGTCGGTAGGAAGCTCCTACAATGAGCAGTTCTTC	CASRSVGSSYNEQFF
TRBV10-3	15	TRBJ2-7	few	NA	TGTGCCATCAGTGAGTCGCTACAGGCAGGCCAGGGGCAGTACTTC	CAISESLQAGQGQYF
TRBV30	13	TRBJ1-5	NA	NA	TGTGCCTGGACCACGGCAGGGGATCAGCCCCAGCATTTT	CAWTTAGDQPQHF
TRBV15	13	TRBJ2-2	NA	NA	TGTGCCACCAGCGCTATTCCGACCGGGGAGCTGTTTTTT	CATSAIPTGELFF
TRBV2	15	TRBJ2-5	NA	NA	TGTGCCAGCAATACTGGAAGGATGCGCCAAGAGACCCAGTACTTC	CASNTGRMRQETQYF